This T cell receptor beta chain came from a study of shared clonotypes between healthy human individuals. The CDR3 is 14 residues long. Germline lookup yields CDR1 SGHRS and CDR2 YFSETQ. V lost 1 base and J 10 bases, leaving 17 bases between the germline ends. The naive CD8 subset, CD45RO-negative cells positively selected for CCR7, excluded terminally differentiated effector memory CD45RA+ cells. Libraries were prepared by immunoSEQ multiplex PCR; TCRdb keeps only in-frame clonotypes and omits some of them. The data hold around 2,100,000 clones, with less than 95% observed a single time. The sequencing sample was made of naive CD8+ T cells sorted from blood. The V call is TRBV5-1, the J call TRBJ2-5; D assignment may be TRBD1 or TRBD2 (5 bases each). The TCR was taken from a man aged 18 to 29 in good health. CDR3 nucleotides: TGCGCCAGCAGCTTGTGGCAGGGAGTCGGGGACCAGTACTTC. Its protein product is CASSLWQGVGDQYF.